Shown below are 9 T cell receptor beta chains from a single sample sequenced in a study of early T cells in non-severe SARS-CoV-2 infection. TCRdb analysed the 5' RACE reads with MiXCR anew, one entry per CDR3 protein. The profile shows nearly 9,500 distinct CDR3 sequences, about 5% of them singletons. The sample taken for sequencing was whole blood. The receptors here all came from an adult who was a healthcare worker with PCR-confirmed SARS-CoV-2 infection or an uninfected control (not recorded which).

The table lists this clonotype with many counts. The chain recombines TRBV7-6 with TRBJ2-1; 10 nucleotides match TRBD2. This CDR3 has 16 residues. CDR1 is SGHVS, CDR2 FNYEAQ, per germline. Germline trimming cut 0 bases from V and 7 bases from J; bases unmatched to any gene: 6. CDR3 in amino acids: CASSLASAGGGNEQFF. DNA of the CDR3: TGTGCCAGCAGCTTAGCATCAGCGGGAGGGGGTAATGAGCAGTTCTTC. The whole variable domain, filled in from reference TRBV7-6 and TRBJ2-1, reads GAGVSQSPRYKVTKRGQDVALRCDPISGHVSLYWYRQALGQGPEFLTYFNYEAQQDKSGLPNDRFSAERPEGSISTLTIQRTEQRDSAMYRCASSLASAGGGNEQFFGPGTRLTVL.

This clonotype rates as medium-sized. The rearrangement links TRBV4-1 to TRBJ2-1; 8 bases are shared with TRBD2. J gave up 7 bases and V 4 bases, and 12 bases lay outside the gene matches. Germline assignment: CDR1 MGHRA and CDR2 YSYEKL. The CDR3 is made up of 16 amino acids. CDR3 DNA: TGCGCCAGCAGCCCCTCCGGCAGCGGGGGTAATAATGAGCAGTTCTTC. Translation: CASSPSGSGGNNEQFF.

In its sample, this clonotype was seen many times. The chain uses TRBV29-1 and TRBJ1-2; 7 bases fit TRBD1. Trimming took 6 bases from V and 6 from J; bases not matched to a gene: 4. CDR3 length equals 11 residues. Germline CDR1 SQVTM, CDR2 ANQGSEA. CDR3: CSVPDRDGYTF. For the CDR3, the DNA is TGCAGCGTCCCCGACAGGGATGGCTACACCTTC.

This clonotype is medium-sized by share. The chain links TRBV9 to TRBJ1-6, with TRBD1 identical over 8 bases. The CDR3 sequence is 15 residues long. Germline V gives CDR1 SGDLS, CDR2 YYNGEE. The V segment lost 3 bases and the J segment 7 bases; nucleotides outside the gene matches: 6. The CDR3 loop reads CASSGGQGGNSPLHF. Here the CDR3 DNA reads TGTGCCAGCAGCGGCGGACAGGGAGGAAATTCACCCCTCCACTTT.

This clonotype was detected many times. The gene calls are TRBV7-2 and TRBJ2-5; D is undetermined. Trimming removed 3 bases from V and 2 bases from J, with 10 bases in between. Germline CDR1 SGHTA, CDR2 FQGNSA. The CDR3 has 14 amino acids. The CDR3 region is CASSFVVGQETQYF. The DNA of the CDR3 is TGTGCCAGCAGCTTCGTCGTCGGACAAGAGACCCAGTACTTC.

Sample share makes this clonotype medium-sized. The chain joins TRBV7-6 to TRBJ2-1; 9 bases map to TRBD1. This CDR3 is 15 amino acids long. V was clipped by 5 bases and J by 3 bases; unmatched bases: 5. Germline-derived CDR1 and CDR2 are SGHVS and FNYEAQ. The CDR3 is CASSPTGGYYNEQFF. In nucleotides, the CDR3 is TGTGCCAGCAGCCCTACAGGGGGCTACTACAATGAGCAGTTCTTC.

In this sample, this clonotype is medium-sized. The CDR3 sequence: CASSFAGQPQETQYF. The CDR3 DNA reads TGTGCCAGCAGCTTCGCTGGACAGCCCCAAGAGACCCAGTACTTC. This chain uses TRBV11-2 with TRBJ2-5; maybe TRBD1 (6 bases). The CDR3 totals 15 residues. V was cut by 3 bases and J by 1 base, with 12 bases left in between. Germline V lookup: CDR1 SGHAT, CDR2 FQNNGV.

By share of the sample, this clonotype is medium-sized. This chain joins TRBV5-3 and TRBJ1-1; 7 bases match TRBD1. TRBV5-3 is filed as an ORF, its function uncertain. The CDR3 is 16 amino acids. V dropped 4 bases and J dropped 3; count of bases not matched to a gene: 12. CDR3 nucleotide sequence: TGTGCCAGAAGCGAGACACTAATCGACAGGGACACTGAAGCTTTCTTT. Its protein product is CARSETLIDRDTEAFF.

V usage is TRBV20-1 and J usage is TRBJ2-1, with TRBD2 identical over 11 bases. V lost 5 bases to trimming and J lost 7 bases; unmatched junction nucleotides: 7. The CDR3 spans 14 residues. Germline V gives CDR1 DFQATT, CDR2 SNEGSKA (reference sequence). The CDR3 DNA reads as TGCAGTGCTTCACCGGGACTAGCGGTAAATGAGCAGTTCTTC. This encodes CSASPGLAVNEQFF.